This is a list of T cell receptor beta chains from one sample in a study of long-term antiretroviral therapy in people with HIV. Repertoires were generated with immunoSEQ multiplex PCR, while TCRdb's copy carries only in-frame clones and drops some. The sample yields roughly 40,000 clones, 94% seen once. The input for sequencing was unsorted PBMCs, taken around 9.2 years after starting antiretroviral therapy. The source is a man younger than 45 with HIV. Both conserved end residues are trimmed from each CDR3.

CDR3,V,length
ASSLTGETEAF,TRBV7-8,11
ASSARDGPSGNTIY,TRBV9,14
ASSKYTGTDGYT,TRBV5-1,12
ASSLAVGANVLT,TRBV5-1,12
ASSSSGLPTGGGTQY,TRBV5-1,15
ASSLPAGITDTQY,TRBV5-5,13
ASRADYYGYT,TRBV2,10
ASSEGAGTGRDEQF,TRBV2,14
ASSPEMGQGYGYT,TRBV2,13
ASRARDLDQPQH,TRBV2,12
ASRAGGPDTQY,TRBV6-1,11
PGLLRVTRGDEKLF,TRBV14,14
ASSQDGGAGANVLT,TRBV4-2,14
ASSAGATRANYGYT,TRBV13,14
ASSRPPSGTDTQY,TRBV27,13
ASSLVADGGTEAF,TRBV7-6,13
ASSELAGTEETDTQY,TRBV10-2,15
ASSLAGGVYGYT,TRBV5-8,12
ASSMVPVGTEAF,TRBV19,12
ASSLRGNTGELF,TRBV5-1,12
ASSLGNSEAF,TRBV11-2,10
AISDPGQGRGYT,TRBV10-3,12